The rows below give T cell receptor beta chains drawn from one sample of a study of shared clonotypes between healthy human individuals. Clones were sequenced by immunoSEQ multiplex PCR, and TCRdb holds only the in-frame ones, with some missing. The table has millions of clones, approximately 95% seen once. The material sequenced was naive CD8+ T cells sorted from blood. The origin of the receptors is a man between 18 and 29 years old in good health. CDR3s include the opening cysteine and the closing phenylalanine or tryptophan. The size entry is marked missing in some rows and otherwise reads once, few, many or a size class.

clone size,CDR3 length,V gene,CDR3 protein
.,17,TRBV4-3,CASSQEVTGQFNTEAFF
.,15,TRBV13,CASSLQGAISYEQYF
.,15,TRBV7-2,CASSPWTSGRGEQFF
.,13,TRBV6-1,CASSEGLGYGYTF
.,14,TRBV7-9,CASSDRDRIYEQYF
.,12,TRBV5-6,CASEFLGEVQYF
.,17,TRBV11-2,CASSLTPSGGSGGELFF
.,13,TRBV27,CASRDRALYEQYF
once,13,TRBV19,CASSIDISYEQYF
.,16,TRBV28,CASSFMGDRGTYGYTF
.,15,TRBV5-1,CASSLIGGGTGELFF
.,11,TRBV6-5,CASSPGTDKFF
.,14,TRBV7-9,CASTDREVWYEQYF
.,14,TRBV7-9,CASSLEGFNSPLHF
.,14,TRBV30,CAWNPKIAAYEQYF
.,12,TRBV13,CASSLGIGEQYF
.,15,TRBV10-3,CAISELLEAGETQYF
.,14,TRBV6-1,CASSEGLPGTEAFF
.,16,TRBV4-1,CASSQDQGQILDEQYF
.,14,TRBV7-8,CASTDRDSYNEQFF
.,12,TRBV2,CGTKRTSGELFF
.,15,TRBV4-1,CASSLLAGVANEQFF
.,16,TRBV27,CASSSYGGLTYNEQFF
.,15,TRBV6-1,CASSEGGQATDTQYF
.,16,TRBV7-2,CASSWGVEPGYNEQFF
once,16,TRBV19,CASSITGIGGTDTQYF
.,13,TRBV6-1,CASSEGGRTEAFF
.,16,TRBV4-3,CASSQGLAGYSYEQYF
.,12,TRBV6-5,CASSFDRETQYF
.,14,TRBV4-1,CASSQVRGPTEAFF
.,15,TRBV4-3,CASSQIHPGNYGYTF
once,17,TRBV6-1,CASSGIGLAGVVLPLFF
.,17,TRBV7-9,CASRSEPVGLAEETQYF
few,13,TRBV27,CASSLVNTGELFF
.,13,TRBV5-6,CASRRDSNYGYTF
.,15,TRBV7-9,CASSLPQGTSYEQYF
.,15,TRBV6-1,CASTEQDSVNQPQHF
.,14,TRBV28,CASTFAGGLVEAFF
.,15,TRBV9,CASSVGGGAPETQYF
.,13,TRBV30,CAWRGTGGEPQHF
.,15,TRBV7-9,CASSPPGTSWETQYF
.,17,TRBV4-1,CASSRGTGFMGQETQYF
.,15,TRBV19,CASSIASPSGTEAFF
.,15,TRBV19,CASSPDREGGNTIYF
.,16,TRBV2,CASSADWGQSSYEQYF
.,15,TRBV27,CASSLQGSSYNEQFF
once,14,TRBV27,CASRTTGGLAGYTF
.,12,TRBV7-9,CASDQGAAEAFF
.,14,TRBV11-2,CASSFSGRGETQYF
.,12,TRBV7-9,CASSLAPFGYTF
.,13,TRBV5-6,CASSPQGFYGYTF
.,16,TRBV2,CASSEGDSIMGVTQYF
.,15,TRBV6-1,CASSEALGGPYEQYF
.,15,TRBV7-9,CASSDSAGGLYEQYF